A single sample is the source of the 23 T cell receptor beta chains below, sequenced in a study of monozygotic twins with cystic fibrosis. The data were produced by immunoSEQ multiplex PCR, yet TCRdb's version contains in-frame clones alone and is incomplete. The sample contains around 25,000 clones, approximately 90% of which appear only once. The sample was blood. The receptors shown here come from a girl between 2 and 10 years old with cystic fibrosis.

The chain combines TRBV14 with TRBJ1-1, with D possibly matching TRBD1 (5 bases). CDR3 size: 15 residues. Germline V CDR1 and CDR2: SGHDN, FVKESK. The V end lost 3 bases, the J end lost 4 bases, and 15 bases lay between the germline ends. This chain's CDR3 is CASSQTGTGPTEAFF. The CDR3 DNA reads TGTGCCAGCAGCCAGACCGGGACCGGGCCCACTGAAGCTTTCTTT.

The rearrangement uses TRBV10-3 and TRBJ1-1; D may be TRBD1 (5 bases). Trimming left V 10 bases short and J 0 bases short, with 27 bases between. CDR3 length equals 18 residues. In germline, CDR1 is ENHRY, CDR2 SYGVKD. CDR3 coding DNA: TGTGCCACCAGGATTTTGGGGACGGGGGTGACCATGAACACTGAAGCTTTCTTT. Translation gives CATRILGTGVTMNTEAFF.

The CDR3 reads CASSSSPGDYGYTF. CDR3 nucleotides: TGTGCCAGCAGCTCCTCTCCAGGGGACTATGGCTACACCTTC. The chain combines TRBV11-2 with TRBJ1-2, with D tentatively TRBD1 (6 bases). This CDR3 is 14 amino acids long. V was trimmed by 4 bases and J by 3 bases, leaving 12 bases between them. In germline, CDR1 is SGHAT, CDR2 FQNNGV.

The chain is built from TRBV5-1 and TRBJ1-4; D perhaps matches TRBD1 (6 bases). Germline CDR1 SGHRS, CDR2 YFSETQ. The CDR3 has 16 residues. The germline V and J ends were trimmed by 4 bases and 8 bases, with 21 bases remaining between them. The CDR3 protein is CASSRTGTGRGEKLFF. CDR3 nucleotides: TGCGCCAGCAGCCGAACCGGAACAGGGCGTGGAGAAAAACTGTTTTTT. Full variable domain (missing parts from reference TRBV5-1 and TRBJ1-4): KAGVTQTPRYLIKTRGQQVTLSCSPISGHRSVSWYQQTPGQGLQFLFEYFSETQRNKGNFPGRFSGRQFSNSRSEMNVSTLELGDSALYLCASSRTGTGRGEKLFFGSGTQLSVL.

Here the CDR3 DNA reads TGTGCCAGCAGCTTAGAGAGGGCTTTCTTT. Translation gives CASSLERAFF. The J gene is TRBJ1-1, the V gene TRBV7-2; D remains unclear. With 1 base removed from V and 11 bases from J, the gap between germline ends came to 5 bases. Germline lookup yields CDR1 SGHTA and CDR2 FQGNSA. The CDR3 consists of 10 residues.

The chain has TRBV6-1 and TRBJ1-4; tentatively, D is TRBD1 (5 bases). V was cut by 6 bases and J by 8 bases, with 16 bases left in between. Germline CDR1 and CDR2: MNHNS and SASEGT. The CDR3 totals 14 residues. DNA for the CDR3: TGTGCCAGCAGGGACGGCCAGGGAGTAGAAAAACTGTTTTTT. Encoded protein: CASRDGQGVEKLFF.

The gene calls are TRBV5-4 and TRBJ1-2; tentatively, D is TRBD1 (6 bases). The CDR3 covers 16 residues. Germline-derived CDR1 and CDR2 are SGHNT and YYREEE (reference sequence). V was clipped by 1 base and J by 6 bases, with 19 bases between them. CDR3 nucleotide sequence: TGTGCCAGCAGCTTGTTTCTTGATGCAGGGGCGAATGGCTACACCTTC. Its protein is CASSLFLDAGANGYTF.

V is TRBV6-1 and J is TRBJ2-1; 8 nucleotides agree with TRBD2. This CDR3 is built from 15 residues. Germline CDR1 reads MNHNS; CDR2 reads SASEGT. J was trimmed by 7 bases and V by 3 bases; bases with no gene match: 8. In DNA, the CDR3 is TGTGCCAGCAGTGATGGTGCGGGGGGTGGTAATGAGCAGTTCTTC. This gives the protein CASSDGAGGGNEQFF.

V is TRBV4-3 and J is TRBJ2-3, with no clear D. The CDR3 runs to 14 residues. CDR1 and CDR2 from the germline V gene are LGHNA and YSLEER. With 0 bases removed from V and 5 bases from J, the gap between germline ends came to 9 bases. The CDR3 region has the DNA TGCGCCAGCAGCCAAGATATAGGGAAAGATACGCAGTATTTT. As protein: CASSQDIGKDTQYF.

V gene TRBV6-5 combines with J gene TRBJ1-4, with D maybe TRBD1 (6 bases). Per the germline V gene, CDR1 is MNHEY and CDR2 is SVGAGI. Between the trimmed V and J ends, which lost 6 bases and 0 bases, there was a span of 8 bases. The CDR3 contains 14 residues. CDR3 amino acids: CASSRQATNEKLFF. CDR3 DNA sequence: TGTGCCAGCAGCCGACAGGCAACTAATGAAAAACTGTTTTTT.

This clone appeared once. This chain connects TRBV18 to TRBJ1-5, with D unclear. Between the trimmed V and J ends, which lost 3 bases and 2 bases, there was a span of 2 bases. The CDR3 extends over 12 amino acids. Germline V CDR1 and CDR2: KGHSH, LQKENI. CDR3 in DNA: TGTGCCAGCTCACCGGGCAATCAGCCCCAGCATTTT. Amino acid sequence: CASSPGNQPQHF.

The chain links TRBV2 to TRBJ2-5; TRBD2 agrees at 7 bases. V dropped 1 base and J dropped 7; count of bases not matched to a gene: 3. Germline-derived CDR1 and CDR2 are SNHLY and FYNNEI. The CDR3 contains 13 residues. CDR3 protein: CASSEGGRGTQYF. The CDR3 DNA sequence: TGTGCCAGCAGTGAAGGGGGGAGGGGGACCCAGTACTTC.

The chain is built from TRBV30 and TRBJ2-3; D is unclear. Trimming removed 0 bases from V and 1 base from J, with 2 bases in between. CDR3 length: 12 residues. CDR1 GTSNPN and CDR2 SVGIG come from the germline V gene (reference sequence). Written as DNA, the CDR3 is TGTGCCTGGAGTGTAGGCACAGATACGCAGTATTTT. It codes for CAWSVGTDTQYF.

The rearrangement uses TRBV4-1 and TRBJ2-1, with D unresolved. Per germline, CDR1 MGHRA and CDR2 YSYEKL. V lost 4 bases to trimming and J lost 4 bases, with 11 bases between them. CDR3 length equals 14 residues. The CDR3 DNA is TGCGCCAGCAGCCCGCAGATCATATACAATGAGCAGTTCTTC. Encoded protein: CASSPQIIYNEQFF.

This chain joins TRBV2 and TRBJ1-6; 7 nucleotides align to TRBD1. Trimming at V came to 8 bases and at J to 7 bases, leaving 14 bases not matched to a gene. Germline CDR1 and CDR2: SNHLY and FYNNEI. The CDR3 is made up of 16 amino acids. This CDR3 is CASGMGTDSSNSPLHF. CDR3 DNA sequence: TGTGCCAGCGGGATGGGGACAGATTCCTCCAATTCACCCCTCCACTTT.

This CDR3 is CSVVIPYEQYF. The CDR3 bases are TGCAGCGTTGTAATACCCTACGAGCAGTACTTC. This chain connects TRBV29-1 to TRBJ2-7, with D hard to call. The V gene's germline CDR1 is SQVTM and CDR2 ANQGSEA. The length of the CDR3 is 11 residues. V lost 4 bases and J lost 2, with 6 bases in between.

As concerns this clone: At one end, the junction sequence differs from germline, possibly due to a read error. This chain uses TRBV7-7 with TRBJ2-2; no definite D call. CDR1 SSHAT and CDR2 FNYEAQ come from the germline V gene (reference sequence). The CDR3 is 14 residues long. CDR3 sequence: CASRRIKNTGELFF. The CDR3 DNA reads as TGTGCTAGCAGACGTATCAAGAACACCGGGGAGCTGTTTTTT.

The gene calls are TRBV10-3 and TRBJ2-2; 9 nucleotides align to TRBD1. V was clipped by 2 bases and J by 5 bases; unmatched bases: 6. Germline lookup yields CDR1 ENHRY and CDR2 SYGVKD. This CDR3 has 16 residues. The DNA of the CDR3 is TGTGCCATCAGTGAGCCGGGACAGGGTGAGACCGGGGAGCTGTTTTTT. Residues: CAISEPGQGETGELFF.

This clone has just one count. The V and J genes are TRBV4-3 and TRBJ2-7; tentatively, D is TRBD1 (7 bases). V was trimmed by 0 bases and J by 5 bases, leaving 14 bases between them. The CDR3 has 15 amino acids. In germline, CDR1 is LGHNA, CDR2 YSLEER. The CDR3 loop is CASSQDTRGEDEQYF. The CDR3 DNA sequence: TGCGCCAGCAGCCAAGATACCAGGGGGGAGGACGAGCAGTACTTC.

This clone appeared a single time. The genes are TRBV15 and TRBJ2-1, with D uncertain. The CDR3 contains 11 residues. Germline loops: CDR1 LNHNV, CDR2 YYDKDF (reference sequence). The V end was cut by 4 bases, the J end by 4 bases, with 2 bases between. DNA of the CDR3: TGTGCCACCAGCACATACAATGAGCAGTTCTTC. It specifies CATSTYNEQFF.

This chain uses TRBV7-9 with TRBJ1-2, with 8 positions matching TRBD1. Germline V gives CDR1 SEHNR, CDR2 FQNEAQ (reference sequence). This CDR3 is 16 amino acids long. The V gene end was trimmed by 4 bases and the J gene end by 3 bases; junction bases not matched to a gene: 10. DNA for the CDR3: TGTGCCAGCAGCTCGGACAGGGACCTCCTAGACTATGGCTACACCTTC. It codes for CASSSDRDLLDYGYTF.

This clone was found once. The chain joins TRBV4-3 to TRBJ2-5, with D perhaps TRBD2 (6 bases). The CDR3 totals 15 residues. V was cut by 2 bases and J by 1 base, with 11 bases left in between. Germline assignment: CDR1 LGHNA and CDR2 YSLEER. DNA of the CDR3: TGCGCCAGCAGCCAATACGGGGGTATCCAAGAGACCCAGTACTTC. Residues: CASSQYGGIQETQYF.

J is TRBJ1-2 and V is TRBV6-1; 7 bases are a match to TRBD1. J was trimmed by 4 bases and V by 7 bases; bases with no gene match: 12. This CDR3 contains 15 residues. The germline V gene has CDR1 MNHNS and CDR2 SASEGT. The CDR3 region has the DNA TGTGCCAGCATCGAGAACGGGGACAGCGCCTATGGCTACACCTTC. Protein sequence: CASIENGDSAYGYTF.